This TCR beta chain appears in the sequencing data of a study of T cells after yellow fever vaccination. Study-level points and caveats: Researchers cautioned that FACS-sorted repertoires could harbor abundant clonotypes contaminating from the bulk population.

This clonotype was observed a handful of times. Its matching antigen is unknown. V lost 6 bases, J lost 0 bases, and 6 bases stayed unmatched. CDR1 is DFQATT, CDR2 SNEGSKA, per germline (reference sequence). There are 14 residues in the CDR3. A 5'RACE template-switching step, the method used to make TCR cDNA, added a universal primer site and UMIs. TCRdb re-derived calls from the 5' RACE reads in MiXCR, one entry per CDR3 protein. The table records 400,000 to 650,000 distinct CDR3 sequences, 21% of them present only once. The chain is built from TRBV20-1 and TRBJ1-1, with 8 bases aligning to TRBD1. The sequence derives from a man aged 18 to 30 who received the YFV17D yellow fever vaccine. The sequences come from PBMCs, collected roughly 20 days after the first yellow fever vaccination. The DNA for the CDR3 is TGCAGTGCAGCAGGGGGCAGCATGAACACTGAAGCTTTCTTT. As protein: CSAAGGSMNTEAFF.